Listed here are 29 T cell receptor beta chains from one sample, sequenced in a study of sequential checkpoint blockade in melanoma. Treatment given: randomized to nivolumab then ipilimumab (arm A) or the reverse (arm B). Here immunoSEQ multiplex PCR was the method, and the copy in TCRdb shows in-frame clones only, minus some. The repertoire holds about 9,100 clones, 50% to 60% seen once, with around 43% in the top ten. This specimen consisted of CD8+ T cells sorted from blood (inferred from file names), obtained from a patient given nivolumab and ipilimumab in sequence. These receptors were taken from a human donor with melanoma.

This clone was seen a single time. The gene calls are TRBV9 and TRBJ2-3, with D perhaps TRBD2 (6 bases). V was cut by 3 bases and J by 6 bases, with 17 bases left in between. Germline V gene sequence: CDR1 SGDLS, CDR2 YYNGEE. This CDR3 spans 15 amino acids. The CDR3: CASSARDSVADTQYF. As DNA, the CDR3 is TGTGCCAGCAGCGCCCGGGACTCCGTCGCTGATACGCAGTATTTT. The full variable domain, completed using reference TRBV9 and TRBJ2-3, is DSGVTQTPKHLITATGQRVTLRCSPRSGDLSVYWYQQSLDQGLQFLIQYYNGEERAKGNILERFSAQQFPDLHSELNLSSLELGDSALYFCASSARDSVADTQYFGPGTRLTVL.

The V gene is TRBV10-1, the J gene TRBJ2-7, with D possibly TRBD2 on 6 matching bases. This CDR3 spans 13 amino acids. In germline, CDR1 is WNHNN, CDR2 SYGVQD (reference sequence). V lost 4 bases to trimming and J lost 5 bases, with 12 bases between them. Written as DNA, the CDR3 is TGCGCCAGCAGTGGTGGAGGGTCCCACGAGCAGTACTTC. Amino acids: CASSGGGSHEQYF.

The chain links TRBV6-4 to TRBJ2-1, with TRBD2 as a possible D gene (7 bases). This CDR3 comprises 14 residues. Germline CDR1 and CDR2: MRHNA and SNTAGT. Trimming stripped 2 bases from V and 10 bases from J, with 15 bases between. The CDR3, as DNA: TGTGCCAGCAGTGACGGTGGGGGGGCCAACGAGCAGTTCTTC. Translating it yields CASSDGGGANEQFF.

This clone was recorded only once. The V gene is TRBV6-5, the J gene TRBJ1-5; no clear D. V was shortened by 3 bases and J by 1 base, with 13 bases between the two germline ends. CDR3 size: 16 residues. Germline values: CDR1 MNHEY, CDR2 SVGAGI. CDR3 in amino acids: CASSYSVTGSNQPQHF. CDR3 nucleotide sequence: TGTGCCAGCAGTTATTCAGTTACGGGGAGCAATCAGCCCCAGCATTTT.

The gene calls are TRBV28 and TRBJ2-5, with 7 bases aligning to TRBD1. The CDR3 runs to 15 residues. The V segment lost 5 bases and the J segment 3 bases; nucleotides outside the gene matches: 9. In germline, CDR1 is MDHEN, CDR2 SYDVKM. The CDR3 here is CASSPIGQEKETQYF. The CDR3, as DNA: TGTGCCAGCAGTCCAATCGGACAGGAGAAAGAGACCCAGTACTTC.

The V call is TRBV7-9, the J call TRBJ1-2; D unclear. The CDR3 is made up of 14 amino acids. Trimming shortened V by 0 bases and J by 4 bases, and 9 bases separated the two germline ends. CDR1 SEHNR and CDR2 FQNEAQ come from the germline V gene (reference sequence). The CDR3 DNA follows: TGTGCCAGCAGCTTAGCACACCAATCCTATGGCTACACCTTC. Translating it yields CASSLAHQSYGYTF.

The gene calls are TRBV19 and TRBJ1-6, with TRBD1 matching 11 bases. CDR1 LNHDA and CDR2 SQIVND come from the germline V gene (reference sequence). With V trimmed by 5 bases and J by 10 bases, 7 bases remained unmatched. The CDR3 runs to 15 residues. The CDR3 spells CASSPGGQGDSPLHF. DNA for the CDR3: TGTGCCAGTAGTCCCGGGGGACAGGGGGACTCACCCCTCCACTTT.

This chain connects TRBV11-2 to TRBJ2-7; no clear D. V lost 1 base to trimming and J lost 2 bases, with 9 bases between them. The CDR3 is 14 amino acids. Germline assignment: CDR1 SGHAT and CDR2 FQNNGV. The CDR3 DNA follows: TGTGCCAGCAGCTTAGTCGGCGGAGCCTACGAGCAGTACTTC. Translated: CASSLVGGAYEQYF.

On this clone: At the DNA level, this CDR3 is encoded by other sequences in the same sample as well. The chain uses TRBV9 and TRBJ1-3; D ambiguous. V shed 0 bases and J shed 0 bases, with 7 bases lying between them. The length of the CDR3 is 15 residues. The V gene's germline CDR1 is SGDLS and CDR2 YYNGEE. The CDR3 spells CASSVESGSGNTIYF. The CDR3 DNA sequence: TGTGCCAGCAGCGTAGAATCGGGCTCTGGAAACACCATATATTTT.

The chain has TRBV7-6 and TRBJ1-3; TRBD1 agrees at 10 bases. Germline CDR1 SGHVS, CDR2 FNYEAQ. This CDR3 has 16 residues. J gave up 4 bases and V 5 bases, and 8 bases lay outside the gene matches. The CDR3 loop reads CASSISGTGDGNTIYF. In DNA form, the CDR3 reads TGTGCCAGCAGCATCTCCGGGACAGGGGACGGAAACACCATATATTTT.

The rearrangement uses TRBV1 and TRBJ2-3; the table calls TRBD2, which could not be checked here. TRBV1 constitutes a pseudogene. This CDR3 spans 15 amino acids. The CDR3 here is CTGDKGGASTDTQYF. CDR3 DNA: TGCACCGGGGATAAAGGGGGGGCTAGCACAGATACGCAGTATTTT.

The chain is built from TRBV7-6 and TRBJ2-3; 8 positions agree with TRBD2. Trimming cost V 5 bases and J 2 bases; bases outside gene matches: 21. Germline lookup yields CDR1 SGHVS and CDR2 FNYEAQ. The CDR3 spans 20 residues. This chain's CDR3 is CASSPRPGGSGVPPTDTQYF. The CDR3 DNA follows: TGTGCCAGCAGCCCAAGGCCCGGGGGTAGCGGGGTCCCCCCCACAGATACGCAGTATTTT.

The rearrangement joins TRBV27 to TRBJ2-7; 8 bases agree with TRBD1. In germline, CDR1 is MNHEY, CDR2 SMNVEV (reference sequence). After removal of 3 bases from V and 6 bases from J, the junction contained 7 bases not matched to a gene. CDR3 size: 14 residues. The CDR3 region has the DNA TGTGCCAGCAGTTTGGGGACAGGAACCACCGAGCAGTACTTC. This translates into CASSLGTGTTEQYF.

Regarding this clone: A far bigger clonotype differs at one base, so this is likely a read error. The J gene is TRBJ2-7, the V gene TRBV29-1, with 7 bases that match TRBD1. V shed 0 bases, J shed 2 bases, and the junction held 1 base outside the gene matches. The CDR3 sequence is 13 residues long. Germline V gives CDR1 SQVTM, CDR2 ANQGSEA. In nucleotides, the CDR3 is TGCAGCGTTGAAGACGGACAGGCCTACGAGCAGTACTTC. Its protein is CSVEDGQAYEQYF.

The chain combines TRBV13 with TRBJ2-7, with D unresolved. This CDR3 is 14 amino acids long. Trimming pared 2 bases from V and 2 bases from J, leaving 10 bases between. Germline CDR1 PRHDT, CDR2 FYEKMQ (reference sequence). The CDR3 nucleotides are TGTGCCAGCAGCTTACATTCTGGCCCCTACGAGCAGTACTTC. This sequence encodes CASSLHSGPYEQYF.

The CDR3 is CASSLVGTAYNYGYTF. Written as DNA, the CDR3 is TGTGCCAGCAGCTTGGTCGGGACAGCCTACAACTATGGCTACACCTTC. The chain carries TRBV7-9 and TRBJ1-2; 7 nucleotides agree with TRBD1. V trimming: 3 bases; J trimming: 2 bases; junction bases outside the gene matches: 9. Germline assignment: CDR1 SEHNR and CDR2 FQNEAQ (reference sequence). CDR3 size: 16 residues.

V usage is TRBV2 and J usage is TRBJ2-3; a possible D gene is TRBD1 (5 bases). Per the germline V gene, CDR1 is SNHLY and CDR2 is FYNNEI. The CDR3 has 16 amino acids. V was pared by 5 bases and J by 4 bases, with 19 bases between. The CDR3 reads CASSSPLGGAADTQYF. CDR3 DNA: TGTGCCAGCAGTTCCCCTCTTGGTGGGGCCGCAGATACGCAGTATTTT. The variable domain in full, with the rest retrieved from reference TRBV2 and TRBJ2-3, is EPEVTQTPSHQVTQMGQEVILRCVPISNHLYFYWYRQILGQKVEFLVSFYNNEISEKSEIFDDQFSVERPDGSNFTLKIRSTKLEDSAMYFCASSSPLGGAADTQYFGPGTRLTVL.

J is TRBJ2-7 and V is TRBV9; 7 nucleotides agree with TRBD1. The V segment lost 0 bases and the J segment 3 bases; nucleotides outside the gene matches: 6. This CDR3 has 15 residues. Germline V lookup: CDR1 SGDLS, CDR2 YYNGEE. The CDR3 region is CASSVDPQGSYEQYF. The DNA of the CDR3 is TGTGCCAGCAGCGTAGACCCACAGGGGAGCTACGAGCAGTACTTC.

This clone was seen only a few times. The chain employs TRBV6-5 and TRBJ1-1, with a weak D call TRBD1 (6 bases). CDR3 size: 13 residues. The germline V gene encodes CDR1 MNHEY and CDR2 SVGAGI. The V end was cut by 2 bases, the J end by 7 bases, with 11 bases between. The CDR3 reads CASSYTGIGEAFF. The CDR3 region has the DNA TGTGCCAGCAGTTACACAGGGATTGGTGAAGCTTTCTTT.

This chain links TRBV30 with TRBJ1-1; D gene unclear. V lost 4 bases and J lost 6, with 12 bases in between. Germline lookup yields CDR1 GTSNPN and CDR2 SVGIG (reference sequence). This CDR3 has 12 residues. The CDR3 loop is CAWTPESAEAFF. CDR3 coding DNA: TGTGCCTGGACTCCAGAGAGCGCTGAAGCTTTCTTT.

In its sample, this clone was seen a few times. The chain links TRBV9 to TRBJ1-1, with a tentative D call TRBD1 (5 bases). CDR1 is SGDLS, CDR2 YYNGEE, per germline. The CDR3 consists of 14 residues. Trimming pared 5 bases from V and 1 base from J, leaving 12 bases between. CDR3 loop: CASRDKDGNTEAFF. The CDR3 nucleotides read TGTGCCAGCAGGGACAAGGACGGGAACACTGAAGCTTTCTTT.

This clone was observed a handful of times. The V gene is TRBV7-2, the J gene TRBJ2-3; TRBD2 matches at 12 bases. The CDR3 runs 15 residues. The J segment lost 3 bases and the V segment lost 4 bases, leaving 2 bases of the junction unmatched. In germline, CDR1 is SGHTA, CDR2 FQGNSA. The CDR3 nucleotides read TGTGCCAGCAGCTCTAGCGGGGGGGCAACAGATACGCAGTATTTT. Protein: CASSSSGGATDTQYF.

The chain is built from TRBV6-6 and TRBJ1-1, with unresolved D. Per the germline V gene, CDR1 is MNHNY and CDR2 is SVGAGI (reference sequence). The CDR3 loop spans 14 amino acids. Trimming took off 5 bases at V and 5 bases at J, with 15 bases between the two ends. CDR3: CASSSLPRVTEAFF. CDR3 in DNA: TGTGCCAGCAGTAGCCTGCCGAGGGTTACTGAAGCTTTCTTT.

This clone has a single count. The rearrangement joins TRBV5-1 to TRBJ2-1; possible D gene TRBD1, 6 bases. The V end was cut by 3 bases, the J end by 8 bases, with 9 bases between. The CDR3 consists of 12 residues. CDR1 and CDR2 (germline): SGHRS, YFSETQ. CDR3 DNA sequence: TGCGCCAGCAGCTCAAACAGGGATGAGCAGTTCTTC. It encodes CASSSNRDEQFF.

This chain uses TRBV6-4 with TRBJ1-2; 9 bases are a match to TRBD1. Trimming took 7 bases from V and 8 from J; bases not matched to a gene: 8. This CDR3 spans 13 amino acids. Germline V lookup: CDR1 MRHNA, CDR2 SNTAGT. The CDR3 sequence is CASKSGQGKGYTF. The DNA for the CDR3 is TGTGCCAGCAAGTCGGGACAGGGTAAAGGCTACACCTTC.

The chain is built from TRBV7-9 and TRBJ2-7; no clear D gene. This CDR3 comprises 14 residues. In germline, CDR1 is SEHNR, CDR2 FQNEAQ (reference sequence). The ends were cut back, 4 bases at V and 2 bases at J, with 12 bases in the middle. The CDR3 spells CASSSPEIPYEQYF. The CDR3 DNA reads as TGTGCCAGCAGCTCGCCGGAGATCCCCTACGAGCAGTACTTC.

This chain links TRBV28 with TRBJ2-1, with 10 bases lining up with TRBD1. The CDR3 consists of 18 residues. Germline assignment: CDR1 MDHEN and CDR2 SYDVKM. The ends lost 3 bases at V and 5 bases at J; junction bases unmatched: 13. The CDR3 bases are TGTGCCAGCAGTTTCCCCCCGGCCGGGACAGGGGACCACAATGAGCAGTTCTTC. This translates into CASSFPPAGTGDHNEQFF. The whole variable domain, filled in from reference TRBV28 and TRBJ2-1, reads DVKVTQSSRYLVKRTGEKVFLECVQDMDHENMFWYRQDPGLGLRLIYFSYDVKMKEKGDIPEGYSVSREKKERFSLILESASTNQTSMYLCASSFPPAGTGDHNEQFFGPGTRLTVL.

The chain recombines TRBV10-3 with TRBJ2-3; 8 bases match TRBD1. The V segment lost 6 bases and the J segment 2 bases; nucleotides outside the gene matches: 7. This CDR3 has 15 amino acids. Germline-derived CDR1 and CDR2 are ENHRY and SYGVKD. CDR3 in DNA: TGTGCCATCAGCCCGACAGGGGAGACCACAGATACGCAGTATTTT. Protein: CAISPTGETTDTQYF.

This sequence joins TRBV7-8 and TRBJ1-2; 11 bases are a match to TRBD1. The CDR3 extends over 15 amino acids. V gave up 5 bases and J gave up 0 bases; unmatched junction bases: 2. The germline V gene encodes CDR1 SGHVS and CDR2 FQNEAQ. The CDR3 spells CASSAGQGANYGYTF. For the CDR3, the DNA is TGTGCCAGCAGCGCGGGACAGGGGGCTAACTATGGCTACACCTTC.